This T cell receptor beta chain originates from a study of OX40 agonist ivuxolimab in advanced cancers. CDR1 is MDHEN, CDR2 SYDVKM, per germline. V was pared by 3 bases and J by 2 bases, with 8 bases between. The CDR3 is made up of 14 amino acids. Libraries were prepared by immunoSEQ multiplex PCR; TCRdb keeps only in-frame clonotypes and omits some of them. Of 65,000 to 70,000 clones listed, around 90% are singletons. The chain recombines TRBV28 with TRBJ1-5; D ambiguous. The material was CD4+ or CD8+ T cells sorted from blood, obtained in a trial of the OX40 agonist ivuxolimab. This sequence was found in an adult with an advanced solid tumor such as melanoma, head and neck, liver or kidney cancer. Here the CDR3 reads CASSLMAGNQPQHF. In nucleotides, the CDR3 is TGTGCCAGCAGTTTGATGGCAGGCAATCAGCCCCAGCATTTT. Full variable domain (outside the CDR3, taken from reference TRBV28 and TRBJ1-5): DVKVTQSSRYLVKRTGEKVFLECVQDMDHENMFWYRQDPGLGLRLIYFSYDVKMKEKGDIPEGYSVSREKKERFSLILESASTNQTSMYLCASSLMAGNQPQHFGDGTRLSIL.